The clone carrying this T cell receptor (beta chain) occurred a few times. Its matching antigen is unknown. Treatment of the sample: approximately 9-day PBMC culture with coronavirus spike peptide pools or control peptides (ViraFEST assay). Negative selection recovered the CD4+ T cells once they had spent about eleven days in culture. Sequencing of DNA taken from cultured CD4+ T cells relied on the Oncomine TCR Beta short-read assay. TCRdb fed the PCR reads into MiXCR, producing one record per CDR3 protein. The repertoire holds around 13,000 distinct CDR3 sequences, with under 60% as singletons. The data stem from a study of vaccination and CD4 T cells after COVID-19. About the research overall: Post-vaccine sample collection happened at a median of 72 days after dose two, ranging 14 to 241. Overlapping spike peptides of SARS-CoV-2, HCoV-NL63, HCoV-OC43 and HCoV-229E were used, and cells were stimulated with them.

Germline values: CDR1 LNHDA, CDR2 SQIVND (reference sequence). The CDR3 sequence is 13 residues long. V was clipped by 7 bases and J by 2 bases, with 11 bases between them. Sequenced input: CD4+ T cells from blood, cultured in vitro. The source is a human donor who had recovered from COVID-19. The chain combines TRBV19 with TRBJ1-2; a weak D match, TRBD1 (5 bases). The CDR3 here is CASTPGLNYGYTF. For the CDR3, the DNA is TGTGCCAGTACCCCAGGGCTCAACTATGGCTACACCTTC.